The clone carrying this T cell receptor beta chain was picked up a small number of times. The CDR3 has 14 residues. Trimming took off 2 bases at V and 8 bases at J, with 15 bases between the two ends. The V gene's germline CDR1 is MNHNS and CDR2 SASEGT. The record originates from a study of blood T cell repertoires in COVID-19. Looking at the study overall: The United States, Italy and Spain provided the acute and convalescent COVID-19 samples.

Repertoires were generated with immunoSEQ multiplex PCR, while TCRdb's copy carries only in-frame clones and drops some. This sample carries 200,000 to 250,000 clones, over 75% of them seen once, and the ten largest clones take approximately 1.6%. Living in about two dozen US areas, the participants were between about 18 and 95 years of age. The recovered donors of Cohort 3 showed two negative PCRs, clearance, or symptom resolution. Input material: PBMCs or T cells enriched from blood (not recorded which). This sequence originates from a man between 35 and 55 years old who had recovered from COVID-19. V and J are TRBV6-1 and TRBJ1-2; D not certain. The CDR3 region has the DNA TGTGCCAGCAGTGAAAATGCCGGATCCAGGGGCTACACCTTC. It codes for CASSENAGSRGYTF.